The 22 T cell receptor beta chains given below trace back to one sample, sequenced in a study of blood T cell repertoires in COVID-19. Assay used: immunoSEQ multiplex PCR; TCRdb lists only in-frame clones, some missing. This table has about 97,000 clones, approximately 92% appearing once. The sequenced sample consisted of peripheral blood. Receptor source: a man between 18 and 29 years old with acute or convalescent COVID-19.

This sequence joins TRBV7-8 and TRBJ1-4; D gene unclear. CDR3 size: 13 residues. CDR1 and CDR2 from the germline V gene are SGHVS and FQNEAQ. V lost 4 bases and J 2 bases, leaving 5 bases between the germline ends. In nucleotides, the CDR3 is TGTGCCAGCAGCTCCGGGACTAATGAAAAACTGTTTTTT. Amino acids: CASSSGTNEKLFF.

J is TRBJ2-7 and V is TRBV7-9; possible D gene TRBD1, 6 bases. The CDR3 extends over 15 amino acids. Trimming left V 4 bases short and J 4 bases short, with 17 bases between. Germline V gene lookup returns CDR1 SEHNR and CDR2 FQNEAQ (reference sequence). Here the CDR3 DNA reads TGTGCCAGCAGCTCTTATACGACAGGCGATTACGAGCAGTACTTC. This sequence encodes CASSSYTTGDYEQYF.

This chain links TRBV2 with TRBJ2-1; 7 bases map to TRBD2. The germline gives CDR1 SNHLY, CDR2 FYNNEI. This CDR3 comprises 16 residues. Trimming removed 8 bases from V and 4 bases from J; junction bases left unmatched: 14. This CDR3 is CASLALPGLPYNEQFF. The DNA for the CDR3 is TGTGCCAGCTTGGCCCTTCCGGGACTACCATACAATGAGCAGTTCTTC.

This sequence joins TRBV19 and TRBJ2-7, with D perhaps matching TRBD2 (5 bases). V lost 5 bases to trimming and J lost 2 bases, with 13 bases between them. Germline loops: CDR1 LNHDA, CDR2 SQIVND (reference sequence). This CDR3 has 14 residues. In DNA form, the CDR3 reads TGTGCCAGTAGTCCCCAGGCGGGTACCTACGAGCAGTACTTC. Its protein is CASSPQAGTYEQYF.

The V call is TRBV7-6, the J call TRBJ2-5; weak D call: TRBD2 (6 bases). Germline values: CDR1 SGHVS, CDR2 FNYEAQ. The CDR3 contains 17 residues. V gave up 2 bases and J gave up 4 bases, with 20 bases separating them. The CDR3: CASSLIGRTGRLETQYF. The CDR3 bases are TGTGCCAGCAGCTTAATTGGCCGGACCGGGAGATTAGAGACCCAGTACTTC.

This clone was picked up a small number of times. The chain is built from TRBV6-5 and TRBJ1-1, with 7 bases lining up with TRBD1. The length of the CDR3 is 15 residues. The V gene's germline CDR1 is MNHEY and CDR2 SVGAGI. The J segment lost 2 bases and the V segment lost 2 bases, leaving 5 bases of the junction unmatched. The CDR3 reads CASSYRGQQNTEAFF. The CDR3, as DNA: TGTGCCAGCAGTTACCGGGGACAGCAAAACACTGAAGCTTTCTTT.

The chain links TRBV5-1 to TRBJ2-1; 7 bases are shared with TRBD2. The CDR3 runs 14 residues. Germline loops: CDR1 SGHRS, CDR2 YFSETQ. V trimming: 1 base; J trimming: 8 bases; junction bases outside the gene matches: 6. Here the CDR3 reads CASSLLGGGDEQFF. CDR3 coding DNA: TGCGCCAGCAGCTTGCTTGGGGGAGGGGATGAGCAGTTCTTC.

This rearrangement joins TRBV11-3 to TRBJ1-6; D is perhaps TRBD1 (6 bases). Trimming shortened V by 1 base and J by 5 bases, and 15 bases separated the two germline ends. The CDR3 contains 17 residues. CDR1 SGHNT and CDR2 YENEEA come from the germline V gene. For the CDR3, the DNA is TGTGCCAGCAGCTTAGGCCCCCTGGACAGACATAATTCACCCCTCCACTTT. The encoded protein is CASSLGPLDRHNSPLHF.

The chain carries TRBV7-9 and TRBJ1-2, with 7 bases identical to TRBD1. The CDR3 has 15 residues. Looked up from germline, CDR1 is SEHNR and CDR2 is FQNEAQ (reference sequence). The J segment lost 2 bases and the V segment lost 5 bases, leaving 8 bases of the junction unmatched. The CDR3 DNA reads as TGTGCCAGCAGCGGACAGGAAAAGGGAAACTATGGCTACACCTTC. Amino acid sequence: CASSGQEKGNYGYTF.

This clone was seen a few times. The gene calls are TRBV20-1 and TRBJ2-7, with TRBD2 matching over 12 bases. V gave up 3 bases and J gave up 3 bases; unmatched junction bases: 9. The CDR3 is 16 amino acids. The V gene's germline CDR1 is DFQATT and CDR2 SNEGSKA (reference sequence). CDR3 region: CSASPTSGRRLYEQYF. The DNA of the CDR3 is TGCAGTGCTAGTCCCACTAGCGGGAGGCGTCTCTACGAGCAGTACTTC.

This sequence joins TRBV6-5 and TRBJ1-2, with D perhaps TRBD1 (5 bases). CDR1 is MNHEY, CDR2 SVGAGI, per germline. V shed 6 bases and J shed 0 bases, with 11 bases lying between them. The CDR3 sequence is 14 residues long. CDR3 region: CASREGLANYGYTF. In DNA form, the CDR3 reads TGTGCCAGCAGGGAGGGGTTAGCTAACTATGGCTACACCTTC.

The chain recombines TRBV12-3 or TRBV12-4 with TRBJ1-6; D unclear. The CDR3 sequence is 12 residues long. V gave up 5 bases and J gave up 6 bases, with 5 bases separating them. The CDR3 is CASSPRNSPLHF. CDR3 nucleotides: TGTGCCAGCAGTCCGCGTAATTCACCCCTCCACTTT.

In its sample, this clone was seen once. In nucleotides, the CDR3 is TGCGCCAGCAGCCAAGGTCCAGGTGGAAGCTATAATTCACCCCTCCACTTT. It specifies CASSQGPGGSYNSPLHF. The chain links TRBV4-1 to TRBJ1-6; D is undetermined. The CDR3 totals 17 residues. The V end was cut by 1 base, the J end by 3 bases, with 13 bases between. The germline gives CDR1 MGHRA, CDR2 YSYEKL.

The chain uses TRBV9 and TRBJ1-1; TRBD1 matches 8 bases. Germline V CDR1 and CDR2: SGDLS, YYNGEE. V lost 3 bases, J lost 12 bases, and 10 bases stayed unmatched. The CDR3 is 13 amino acids. CDR3 sequence reads: CASSGGQERKSFF. The CDR3 DNA reads TGTGCCAGCAGCGGGGGACAGGAACGAAAATCTTTCTTT.

The V call is TRBV30, the J call TRBJ1-1; D is possibly TRBD1 (5 bases). CDR3 length equals 11 residues. V lost 5 bases to trimming and J lost 11 bases, with 15 bases between them. Germline CDR1 is GTSNPN and CDR2 is SVGIG (reference sequence). CDR3 residues: CAWDQGLRAFF. The CDR3 nucleotides are TGTGCCTGGGACCAGGGATTACGGGCTTTCTTT. The variable domain in full, completed from reference TRBV30 and TRBJ1-1, reads SQTIHQWPATLVQPVGSPLSLECTVEGTSNPNLYWYRQAAGRGLQLLFYSVGIGQISSEVPQNLSASRPQDRQFILSSKKLLLSDSGFYLCAWDQGLRAFFGQGTRLTVV.

This chain joins TRBV4-1 and TRBJ2-5; TRBD2 agrees at 11 bases. V lost 2 bases, J lost 4 bases, and 3 bases stayed unmatched. Germline lookup yields CDR1 MGHRA and CDR2 YSYEKL. The CDR3 covers 15 residues. Here the CDR3 reads CASSQSTSGGETQYF. The CDR3 DNA is TGCGCCAGCAGCCAAAGCACTAGCGGGGGAGAGACCCAGTACTTC.

Here the CDR3 DNA reads TGTGCCAGCAGCGGAGGACAGGGTTTAAACATTCAGTACTTC. Encoded protein: CASSGGQGLNIQYF. The chain joins TRBV9 to TRBJ2-4, with 8 bases identical to TRBD1. This CDR3 spans 14 amino acids. CDR1 and CDR2 from the germline V gene are SGDLS and YYNGEE. After removal of 3 bases from V and 6 bases from J, the junction contained 5 bases not matched to a gene.

This chain connects TRBV9 to TRBJ2-3; 12 bases are shared with TRBD2. This CDR3 spans 16 amino acids. V gave up 5 bases and J gave up 3 bases; unmatched junction bases: 7. Germline-derived CDR1 and CDR2 are SGDLS and YYNGEE. The CDR3 bases are TGTGCCAGCAGTCTTTCGACTAGCGGGAGTACAGATACGCAGTATTTT. Protein: CASSLSTSGSTDTQYF.

The chain uses TRBV7-2 and TRBJ1-1, with 8 bases aligning to TRBD1. V lost 2 bases and J lost 4; bases outside the gene matches: 3. Looked up from germline, CDR1 is SGHTA and CDR2 is FQGNSA. This CDR3 has 14 amino acids. CDR3 nucleotide sequence: TGTGCCAGCAGCTTATCAGGGGGCCCCACTGAAGCTTTCTTT. Translation: CASSLSGGPTEAFF.

The chain joins TRBV2 to TRBJ2-7, with D perhaps matching TRBD2 (5 bases). Germline V gene lookup returns CDR1 SNHLY and CDR2 FYNNEI. The CDR3 spans 14 residues. The V gene lost 1 base and the J gene lost 5 bases, with 12 bases spanning the gap. The CDR3 sequence is CASSEVSGANEQYF. In nucleotides, the CDR3 is TGTGCCAGCAGTGAAGTAAGCGGAGCCAACGAGCAGTACTTC.

The chain has TRBV27 and TRBJ1-1; TRBD1 might be the D (6 bases). The germline V gene encodes CDR1 MNHEY and CDR2 SMNVEV (reference sequence). CDR3 length: 14 amino acids. The V end lost 2 bases, the J end lost 4 bases, and 11 bases lay between the germline ends. This CDR3 reads CASSLGQGRTEAFF. The CDR3 region has the DNA TGTGCCAGCAGTTTAGGGCAGGGGCGCACTGAAGCTTTCTTT.

The CDR3 spells CASSLSLGQTFYQETQYF. CDR3 bases: TGTGCCAGCAGCTTGTCTTTAGGACAGACGTTTTACCAAGAGACCCAGTACTTC. The genes are TRBV5-6 and TRBJ2-5; D perhaps matches TRBD1 (6 bases). This CDR3 is 18 amino acids long. Germline V gene data show CDR1 as SGHDT and CDR2 as YYEEEE. Trimming removed 1 base at V and 0 bases at J, with 19 bases between.